The sequence of this T cell receptor beta chain was determined in a study of T cells in women clearing cervical HPV infection. In the case of this clone: Coverage ceases 3 residues before the CDR3 finishes, and the germline J gene fills in the end.

The CDR3 length is 15 residues. V was clipped by 3 bases and J by 0 bases, with 12 bases between them. CDR1 and CDR2 from the germline V gene are SGHTA and FQGNSA. The repertoire was sequenced with immunoSEQ multiplex PCR; TCRdb's copy has only in-frame clones and lacks some. Its table records fewer than 25,000 clones. The sample consisted of blood buffy coat. This chain uses TRBV7-2 with TRBJ2-7, with a possible D match to TRBD2 (5 bases). The origin of this receptor is a woman aged 18 to 75 with a cervical HPV16 infection that either progressed to CIN3+ or cleared (not recorded which). The sequenced CDR3 bases are TGTGCCAGCAGCTTGGCGGGTTCTGTCTCCTACGAG. It is translated as CASSLAGSVSYE. The complete CDR3 reads CASSLAGSVSYEQYF.